Listed below are T cell receptor beta chains from one sample, sequenced in a study of blood T cell repertoires in COVID-19. The assay was immunoSEQ multiplex PCR, and TCRdb's table has in-frame clones only and misses some. The sample holds more than 100,000 clones; approximately 84% are singletons and the top ten take 15% to 20%. Sequencing used peripheral blood. These receptors were collected from a woman aged 80 or over with acute or convalescent COVID-19. Each CDR3 is given with its conserved first and last residue. Each record gives: J gene, V gene, D gene, CDR3 protein. D genes are given only for firm matches.

TRBJ2-3,TRBV6-6,TRBD2,CASRGTSGSTDTQYF
TRBJ2-1,TRBV5-4,TRBD2,CASSLGLAGGEQFF
TRBJ2-7,TRBV20-1,.,CSASRGYEQYF
TRBJ2-5,TRBV7-2,TRBD2,CASSLAASGRGQETQYF
TRBJ2-1,TRBV9,.,CASRRTGSDEQFF
TRBJ1-1,TRBV7-9,TRBD1,CASSLTGVGTEAFF
TRBJ1-5,TRBV5-5,.,CASSLTPGWGGGNQPQHF
TRBJ2-7,TRBV6-5,TRBD2,CASSPGGKLVQYF
TRBJ2-7,TRBV5-1,TRBD1,CASSAGTGGKYEQYF
TRBJ1-2,TRBV15,.,CATSRDREDGYTF
TRBJ2-2,TRBV24-1,TRBD2,CATERENTGELFF
TRBJ2-3,TRBV10-3,TRBD1,CAISKGQGTDTQYF
TRBJ1-5,TRBV30,.,CAWTQGAQPQHF
TRBJ2-1,TRBV7-2,TRBD1,CASSSTGTEKYNEQFF
TRBJ2-3,TRBV5-1,TRBD2,CASRLAGVADTQYF
TRBJ1-1,TRBV12-3/TRBV12-4,.,CASSFLGPVTFF
TRBJ1-1,TRBV6-2/TRBV6-3,.,CASSYDTELGTEAFF
TRBJ2-1,TRBV5-1,.,CASSPWTNEQFF
TRBJ2-5,TRBV7-2,TRBD2,CASSLQRSSGTQETQYF
TRBJ1-5,TRBV19,TRBD1,CASSIAPQGAGNQPQHF
TRBJ1-3,TRBV19,.,CASSEEMRPIDTIYF
TRBJ2-1,TRBV2,.,CASGGQLAHEQFF
TRBJ2-1,TRBV5-4,TRBD2,CASSLWLAGGQWGEQFF
TRBJ2-3,TRBV18,TRBD1,CASSLRGQGGTDTQYF
TRBJ2-6,TRBV5-4,.,CASSFSHYSGANVLTF
TRBJ1-2,TRBV7-2,.,CASSLGGLDGYTF
TRBJ1-2,TRBV12-3/TRBV12-4,TRBD1,CASSPTTGLGYTF
TRBJ2-1,TRBV7-2,TRBD2,CASSLDGLAGGEQFF
TRBJ2-1,TRBV5-1,.,CASSLAVLAEDEQFF
TRBJ2-1,TRBV10-1,TRBD2,CASSLAGGPNPYNEQFF
TRBJ2-1,TRBV7-9,TRBD2,CASSLWRGGGREYNEQFF
TRBJ2-2,TRBV6-2/TRBV6-3,.,CASSYGGTGELFF
TRBJ1-4,TRBV19,TRBD1,CASRTTGIATNEKLFF
TRBJ1-2,TRBV29-1,.,CSVGQGNNYGYTF
TRBJ2-7,TRBV13,.,CASSFRGYEQYF
TRBJ1-4,TRBV7-2,.,CASSPGQGGEKLFF
TRBJ1-2,TRBV5-6,TRBD1,CASTDRGSNYGYTF
TRBJ1-4,TRBV9,.,CASSVKGRRGEKLFF